Listed here is a single T cell receptor (beta chain). Its specific antigen is unknown. No quality values exist for individual bases; no much larger clone is one base distant. Reading the label with the study, this specimen's treatment or condition is: oral pan-JAK inhibitor, 5-10 mg twice daily. Peripheral blood and lesional scalp punch biopsies were obtained from patients with alopecia areata. PBMCs were isolated by density centrifugation and stained for CD3, CD4 and CD8, after which CD4+ and CD8+ T cells were sorted on a FACSAria. These data are taken from a study of CD8+ T cells in alopecia areata (dated by TCRdb to 2016 to 2018). Looking at the study overall: The treated patients, all with moderate-to-severe alopecia areata, were enrolled in an open-label pilot trial of oral tofacitinib given at 5 to 10 mg twice daily. Biopsies were taken from tofacitinib-treated patients at baseline and again at 4 and 24 weeks into treatment, and several of those patients also had a later scalp biopsy. In both human patients and the C3H/HeJ mouse model, the study applied high-throughput TCRbeta sequencing to look at T cell clonal expansion in alopecia areata. Amplification of TCRbeta CDR3 regions was done by immunoSEQ multiplex PCR using 35 Vbeta forward primers and 13 Jbeta reverse primers. RNA came from the PAXgene miRNA kit for fixed scalp, the miRNeasy kit for PBMCs, and the RNeasy kit for mouse skin. For the treated patients, the SALT score, which quantifies what percentage of scalp surface area is affected, served as the measure of disease severity. Patients stayed on tofacitinib for 6 to 18 months and then had 6 months of follow-up off drug so that delayed response and recurrence could be assessed. Human TCRbeta sequencing covered scalp tissue and sorted CD4+ and CD8+ peripheral blood T cells from patchy and totalis/universalis alopecia areata patients and healthy controls. Scalp clonality was compared among normal scalp (n=4), patchy alopecia areata scalp (n=8), and alopecia totalis/universalis scalp (n=8). What the study reported, not specific to this receptor: Because the treated cohort was small and included a single nonresponder, larger studies are needed to assess links between baseline CD8+ expansion and response. Compared with mice, TCR sequences shared between patients were less clear, possibly partly because of HLA diversity across the patient population. Higher clonality and more expanded CD8+ clones were observed in lesional scalp than in normal scalp, particularly in alopecia totalis/universalis, a finding suggestive of antigenic drive. Scalp TCR repertoire analysis is complicated because resident alphabeta T cells in normal human skin are also sequenced, whereas mouse skin is dominated by gammadelta T cells. Tofacitinib significantly lowered scalp clonality and the number of expanded CD8+ clones among the top 100 scalp clones. Many expanded lesional clones were found to persist in scalp and blood during tofacitinib treatment, and relapse after treatment cessation may be partly explained by this persistence.

The CDR3 runs 15 amino acids, cysteine and phenylalanine included. The CDR3 DNA has 45 bases and is translated from base 1. Between the V and J ends, shortened by 3 bases and 0 bases respectively, the junction contains 11 bases. Sequences LGHNA (CDR1) and YSLEER (CDR2) are obtained from the germline V gene. Library preparation used the immunoSEQ multiplex PCR assay. RNA was extracted from all samples and reverse transcribed into cDNA as template for TCR sequencing. SuperScript III was used to make first-strand cDNA, primed with a 2:1 mix of oligo-dT and random hexamers. A synthetic immune receptor repertoire was used to gauge amplification bias, and whatever bias remained was removed computationally. In the source study's methods: Raw reads were preprocessed to remove errors, and CDR3 was defined according to IMGT conventions as the region from the conserved cysteine to phenylalanine. To get clonality, Shannon entropy was normalized by log2 of the number of productive unique TCRs and the result was subtracted from 1. CD4 or CD8 identity of scalp clones was inferred by cross-referencing scalp TCRbeta sequences with sorted blood CD4 and CD8 repertoires. The table was pulled from immuneACCESS by TCRdb, which kept in-frame rearrangements only. Such tables lose some clones; where checked, under half of the loss comes from unresolved V genes, and the rest has no known cause. D and trimming were read from the DNA, whereas the V and J calls and clone size are those reported in that table. This sample lists 150,000 to 200,000 clones; roughly 70% were detected once. The ten largest account for 1.3% of the sample.

This TCR derives from a human donor with alopecia areata. The rearranged chain carries TRBV4-3 and TRBJ1-2; TRBD1 is possibly the D segment (5 matching bases). The material sequenced was CD4+ T cells sorted from blood, taken around week 49, from a patient treated with tofacitinib. Read as DNA, the sequence is TGCGCCAGCAGCCAGACCGACAGAGCTAACTATGGCTACACCTTC. Protein translation: CASSQTDRANYGYTF.